The 32 T cell receptor beta chains listed next were all sequenced from one sample in a study of T cells in Graves' hyperthyroidism and ophthalmopathy. Authors of the study amplified TCR beta CDR3 regions from RNA transcripts. With the HTBI primer set, the TCR CDR3 went through a first round of RT-PCR. Via MiXCR, TCRdb re-called the multiplex PCR reads, giving one row per CDR3 protein. This table has about 530,000 distinct CDR3 sequences, 17% appearing once. Sequencing was done on a sample of blood. All receptors derive from a woman aged 18-35 years with Graves' ophthalmopathy.

This clonotype has a count of ten or more. The chain combines TRBV7-2 with TRBJ2-2; D not resolved. Germline V lookup: CDR1 SGHTA, CDR2 FQGNSA. The CDR3 consists of 13 residues. With 1 base removed from V and 3 bases from J, the gap between germline ends came to 3 bases. The CDR3 DNA follows: TGTGCCAGCAGCTTAGGCGACACCGGGGAGCTGTTTTTT. Its translation is CASSLGDTGELFF.

This clonotype was found a few times. The V and J genes are TRBV7-2 and TRBJ2-5; no definite D call. The germline V gene has CDR1 SGHTA and CDR2 FQGNSA. CDR3 size: 14 residues. V was pared by 2 bases and J by 1 base, with 8 bases between. The DNA of the CDR3 is TGTGCCAGCAGCTTATCGAGCGCCCAAGAGACCCAGTACTTC. Translated, it gives CASSLSSAQETQYF.

This clonotype has a count of ten or more. V usage is TRBV30 and J usage is TRBJ1-1; D unclear. Trimming cost V 0 bases and J 3 bases, with 11 bases left between them. Germline-derived CDR1 and CDR2 are GTSNPN and SVGIG (reference sequence). This CDR3 spans 14 amino acids. CDR3 DNA sequence: TGTGCCTGGAGTGTAACCCCGGCGGACACTGAAGCTTTCTTT. As protein: CAWSVTPADTEAFF.

The chain has TRBV30 and TRBJ1-2, with D uncertain. The CDR3 runs to 12 residues. The V gene lost 2 bases and the J gene lost 6 bases, with 10 bases spanning the gap. Looked up from germline, CDR1 is GTSNPN and CDR2 is SVGIG (reference sequence). CDR3 sequence (DNA): TGTGCCTGGAGTAGGCCCGGGAATGGCTACACCTTC. Translating it yields CAWSRPGNGYTF.

V usage is TRBV19 and J usage is TRBJ1-2; TRBD1 matches at 7 bases. The CDR3 sequence is 16 residues long. Trimming cost V 6 bases and J 5 bases; bases outside gene matches: 15. Per germline, CDR1 LNHDA and CDR2 SQIVND (reference sequence). The CDR3 is CASRIGQARTFYGYTF. DNA for the CDR3: TGTGCCAGTAGAATCGGACAGGCCCGTACTTTTTATGGCTACACCTTC.

The rearrangement uses TRBV2 and TRBJ2-5, with 15 bases matching TRBD2. CDR1 is SNHLY, CDR2 FYNNEI, per germline. J was trimmed by 2 bases and V by 4 bases; bases with no gene match: 2. This CDR3 contains 16 residues. The CDR3 nucleotides read TGTGCCAGCAGTGCCGGACTAGCGGGGGGGCAAGAGACCCAGTACTTC. This gives the protein CASSAGLAGGQETQYF.

The V gene is TRBV6-2 or TRBV6-3, the J gene TRBJ1-2; 7 nucleotides align to TRBD1. The CDR3 is 14 residues long. CDR1 is MNHEY, CDR2 SVGEGT, per germline. V was pared by 6 bases and J by 4 bases, with 8 bases of the junction left unmatched. CDR3 amino acids: CASRDRGQFYGYTF. The CDR3 coding sequence is TGTGCCAGCAGGGACCGGGGACAGTTCTATGGCTACACCTTC.

V gene TRBV11-2 combines with J gene TRBJ2-1; a weak D match, TRBD1 (5 bases). Germline V lookup: CDR1 SGHAT, CDR2 FQNNGV. Trimming shortened V by 6 bases and J by 7 bases, and 7 bases separated the two germline ends. The CDR3 is 11 residues long. The DNA of the CDR3 is TGTGCCAGCAGGGGGCGGAATGAGCAGTTCTTC. Residues: CASRGRNEQFF.

V gene TRBV27 combines with J gene TRBJ2-1; TRBD2 might be the D (6 bases). CDR1 and CDR2 from the germline V gene are MNHEY and SMNVEV (reference sequence). CDR3 length equals 16 residues. The V and J ends lost 6 bases and 8 bases respectively, with 23 bases between them. Here the CDR3 reads CASSPPPSGPGDEQFF. The CDR3 region has the DNA TGTGCCAGCAGCCCCCCCCCCAGCGGGCCTGGGGATGAGCAGTTCTTC.

This clonotype was detected only a few times. V and J are TRBV6-1 and TRBJ2-1; D is ambiguous. The CDR3 contains 11 residues. V was cut by 0 bases and J by 15 bases, with 9 bases left in between. Germline V gives CDR1 MNHNS, CDR2 SASEGT. The CDR3 loop reads CASSEATQGFF. Here the CDR3 DNA reads TGTGCCAGCAGTGAAGCAACTCAAGGGTTCTTC.

This clonotype was seen only a few times. The J gene is TRBJ1-1, the V gene TRBV5-4; 7 bases map to TRBD1. Unmatched junction bases numbered 10, after V lost 4 bases and J lost 4 bases. The V gene's germline CDR1 is SGHNT and CDR2 YYREEE (reference sequence). This CDR3 comprises 15 residues. CDR3 bases: TGTGCCAGCAGCAGATGGGACAGAGGGAGCACTGAAGCTTTCTTT. It is translated as CASSRWDRGSTEAFF.

This clonotype occurred a few times. The chain carries TRBV11-2 and TRBJ2-1, with 9 bases that match TRBD2. V dropped 2 bases and J dropped 2; count of bases not matched to a gene: 4. From germline, CDR1 is SGHAT and CDR2 FQNNGV. CDR3 length equals 16 residues. The CDR3 coding sequence is TGTGCCAGCAGCTTAACTAGCGGGCCGACCTACAATGAGCAGTTCTTC. Protein product: CASSLTSGPTYNEQFF.

Many counts were recorded for this clonotype. The chain couples TRBV7-2 to TRBJ2-5, with a possible D match to TRBD1 (5 bases). The CDR3 totals 15 residues. Trimming shortened V by 1 base and J by 2 bases, and 11 bases separated the two germline ends. The germline CDR1 and CDR2 sequences are SGHTA and FQGNSA. CDR3 in amino acids: CASSLVGAGQETQYF. CDR3 DNA: TGTGCCAGCAGCTTAGTCGGCGCAGGGCAAGAGACCCAGTACTTC.

A few counts support this clonotype. V is TRBV7-9 and J is TRBJ2-3; no clear D gene. The CDR3 runs to 14 residues. With 1 base removed from V and 0 bases from J, the gap between germline ends came to 5 bases. CDR1 and CDR2 (germline): SEHNR, FQNEAQ (reference sequence). The DNA for the CDR3 is TGTGCCAGCAGCTTAGAGCACAGCACAGATACGCAGTATTTT. As protein: CASSLEHSTDTQYF.

V gene TRBV10-1 combines with J gene TRBJ1-2; TRBD1 matches at 7 bases. V dropped 0 bases and J dropped 3; count of bases not matched to a gene: 1. CDR3 length: 14 residues. Germline V gives CDR1 WNHNN, CDR2 SYGVQD (reference sequence). The CDR3 DNA is TGCGCCAGCAGTGAGTCCGGGACAGACTATGGCTACACCTTC. This sequence encodes CASSESGTDYGYTF.

This clonotype was seen only a few times. This chain's CDR3 is CASSQDAGSGYGYTF. CDR3 bases: TGTGCCAGCAGCCAAGATGCAGGATCGGGCTATGGCTACACCTTC. V and J are TRBV3-1 and TRBJ1-2; no definite D call. The CDR3 runs to 15 residues. In germline, CDR1 is LGHDT, CDR2 YNNKEL (reference sequence). The germline V and J ends were trimmed by 0 bases and 4 bases, with 12 bases remaining between them.

This clonotype was seen many times. This chain connects TRBV28 to TRBJ1-2; TRBD1 matches 9 bases. CDR1 is MDHEN and CDR2 is SYDVKM in the germline V gene. V was clipped by 5 bases and J by 8 bases; unmatched bases: 9. The CDR3 covers 14 residues. CDR3 amino acids: CASSALQGADGYTF. The CDR3 nucleotides are TGTGCCAGCAGTGCCCTACAGGGGGCGGACGGCTACACCTTC.

This clonotype was picked up a small number of times. CDR3 in DNA: TGTGCCAGCAGCCGCGGGACTAGGAATTTAAAGACCCAGTACTTC. This sequence encodes CASSRGTRNLKTQYF. The rearrangement uses TRBV27 and TRBJ2-5; TRBD2 agrees at 8 bases. This CDR3 comprises 15 residues. With 6 bases clipped from V and 6 bases from J, the junction kept 12 bases outside the gene matches. CDR1 is MNHEY, CDR2 SMNVEV, per germline (reference sequence).

This clonotype showed up many times. The chain joins TRBV30 to TRBJ2-1, with D unclear. This CDR3 region has 12 residues. Trimming stripped 0 bases from V and 5 bases from J, with 5 bases between. Germline lookup yields CDR1 GTSNPN and CDR2 SVGIG (reference sequence). The CDR3 nucleotides are TGTGCCTGGAGTGTACCGAACAATGAGCAGTTCTTC. Translating it yields CAWSVPNNEQFF. Drawing the rest from reference TRBV30 and TRBJ2-1, the complete variable domain is SQTIHQWPATLVQPVGSPLSLECTVEGTSNPNLYWYRQAAGRGLQLLFYSVGIGQISSEVPQNLSASRPQDRQFILSSKKLLLSDSGFYLCAWSVPNNEQFFGPGTRLTVL.

This clonotype was seen a handful of times. The chain uses TRBV5-1 and TRBJ2-3; D may be TRBD1 (6 bases). V gave up 2 bases and J gave up 0 bases, with 13 bases separating them. This CDR3 is built from 16 residues. Looked up from germline, CDR1 is SGHRS and CDR2 is YFSETQ. The CDR3 DNA is TGCGCCAGCAGCTTTTCAGGGGCTAGCAGCACAGATACGCAGTATTTT. This gives the protein CASSFSGASSTDTQYF.

This clonotype was picked up a small number of times. The chain combines TRBV5-1 with TRBJ1-1, with TRBD1 as a possible D gene (5 bases). CDR1 and CDR2 from the germline V gene are SGHRS and YFSETQ. The CDR3 totals 16 residues. Trimming took off 5 bases at V and 3 bases at J, with 20 bases between the two ends. The CDR3 nucleotides are TGCGCCAGCAGTCCCGAAACGAGTCGGGGGTACACTGAAGCTTTCTTT. Its protein is CASSPETSRGYTEAFF.

The sample holds many counts of this clonotype. This chain uses TRBV10-3 with TRBJ1-1; D is possibly TRBD1 (6 bases). The V end lost 0 bases, the J end lost 4 bases, and 6 bases lay between the germline ends. The CDR3 has 13 amino acids. The germline V gene encodes CDR1 ENHRY and CDR2 SYGVKD. The CDR3 protein is CAISESGGTEAFF. In nucleotides, the CDR3 is TGTGCCATCAGTGAGTCAGGGGGCACTGAAGCTTTCTTT.

This clonotype came up many times. The rearrangement joins TRBV12-3 or TRBV12-4 to TRBJ1-1; 9 nucleotides line up with TRBD1. The CDR3 consists of 14 residues. Unmatched junction bases numbered 6, after V lost 6 bases and J lost 4 bases. CDR3 in amino acids: CASSLGQGFTEAFF. The CDR3 DNA is TGTGCCAGCAGCCTCGGACAGGGGTTCACTGAAGCTTTCTTT.

The chain uses TRBV28 and TRBJ1-2; 12 nucleotides line up with TRBD1. CDR1 is MDHEN, CDR2 SYDVKM, per germline. V was clipped by 2 bases and J by 3 bases; unmatched bases: 7. The CDR3 covers 17 residues. The CDR3 reads CASSLSGTGGIDYGYTF. Here the CDR3 DNA reads TGTGCCAGCAGTTTAAGCGGGACAGGGGGCATCGACTATGGCTACACCTTC.

In its sample, this clonotype was seen a few times. This chain links TRBV30 with TRBJ2-7; D remains unclear. The CDR3 is made up of 12 amino acids. V was cut by 3 bases and J by 6 bases, with 12 bases left in between. In germline, CDR1 is GTSNPN, CDR2 SVGIG (reference sequence). As DNA, the CDR3 is TGTGCCTGGAGCGCCCGATCGGCCGAGCAGTACTTC. Its protein is CAWSARSAEQYF.

The chain links TRBV6-5 to TRBJ1-2; D is uncertain. The ends were cut back, 2 bases at V and 2 bases at J, with 12 bases in the middle. The CDR3 consists of 15 residues. Germline V gives CDR1 MNHEY, CDR2 SVGAGI. CDR3 residues: CASSYTTAINYGYTF. The CDR3 DNA reads TGTGCCAGCAGTTACACCACAGCTATCAACTATGGCTACACCTTC.

This clonotype was picked up many times. The chain has TRBV7-3 and TRBJ2-1; TRBD1 aligns across 12 bases. Germline lookup yields CDR1 SGHTA and CDR2 FQGTGA. The CDR3 contains 15 residues. V lost 5 bases to trimming and J lost 7 bases; unmatched junction nucleotides: 6. CDR3 protein: CASSLRDRGLNEQFF. The CDR3 bases are TGTGCCAGCAGCCTCCGGGACAGGGGGCTGAATGAGCAGTTCTTC. Full variable domain (remainder filled in from reference TRBV7-3 and TRBJ2-1): GAGVSQTPSNKVTEKGKYVELRCDPISGHTALYWYRQSLGQGPEFLIYFQGTGAADDSGLPNDRFFAVRPEGSVSTLKIQRTERGDSAVYLCASSLRDRGLNEQFFGPGTRLTVL.

This clonotype was seen repeatedly, ten times or more. The chain has TRBV28 and TRBJ1-6; 7 bases are a match to TRBD1. Germline V gene sequence: CDR1 MDHEN, CDR2 SYDVKM. V lost 6 bases to trimming and J lost 0 bases; unmatched junction nucleotides: 2. This CDR3 has 15 residues. As DNA, the CDR3 is TGTGCCAGCAGGGACAGGAGCTCCTATAATTCACCCCTCCACTTT. Amino acids: CASRDRSSYNSPLHF.

This clonotype was observed many times. This chain links TRBV20-1 with TRBJ2-3; perhaps D is TRBD1 or TRBD2 (5 bases each). The CDR3 has 12 residues. CDR1 is DFQATT, CDR2 SNEGSKA, per germline (reference sequence). The CDR3 loop is CRPGRITDTQYF. As DNA, the CDR3 is TGCAGGCCGGGACGGATCACAGATACGCAGTATTTT.

Turning to this clonotype: A much larger clone lies a single base off, so this may be a read error. The rearrangement links TRBV27 to TRBJ2-7, with TRBD1 identical over 9 bases. There are 15 residues in the CDR3. Looked up from germline, CDR1 is MNHEY and CDR2 is SMNVEV (reference sequence). The DNA for the CDR3 is TGTGCCGGCAGTTTAAGGACAGGGGCATTTTACGAGCAGTACTTC. Its protein is CAGSLRTGAFYEQYF.

This clonotype was seen at least ten times. The CDR3 sequence: CASSLDREGTEAFF. The CDR3 region has the DNA TGTGCCAGCAGTCTGGACAGGGAGGGCACTGAAGCTTTCTTT. The V gene is TRBV28, the J gene TRBJ1-1; the match to TRBD1 covers 8 bases. Losses at the gene ends were 5 bases for V and 4 bases for J; bases not matched to a gene: 6. Germline loops: CDR1 MDHEN, CDR2 SYDVKM. The CDR3 loop spans 14 amino acids.

This clonotype was seen many times. The chain links TRBV11-2 to TRBJ2-7; D tentatively reads TRBD1 or TRBD2 (5 bases each). Germline assignment: CDR1 SGHAT and CDR2 FQNNGV. The CDR3 sequence is 15 residues long. V lost 4 bases and J lost 3, with 16 bases in between. The CDR3 sequence is CASSSLMGRYYEQYF. DNA of the CDR3: TGTGCCAGCAGCTCCCTAATGGGACGGTACTACGAGCAGTACTTC.